This T cell receptor beta chain was recovered during a study of blood T cell repertoires in COVID-19. Study details: Collection of acute and convalescent COVID-19 samples took place in the United States, Italy and Spain. In each case, the material was cDNA or gDNA derived from T cells, B-cell-depleted T cells, or PBMCs.

Authors' analysis steps: Amplification of reference gene primers was used by the study to estimate nucleated cell counts. Here immunoSEQ multiplex PCR was the method, and the copy in TCRdb shows in-frame clones only, minus some. The V and J calls and clone size were taken over from that table, and D and trimming were inferred from the DNA. Of under 150,000 clones in the sample, around three quarters were seen once. The CDR3 runs to 13 residues. Trimming removed 4 bases at V and 6 bases at J, with 11 bases between. Germline V gives CDR1 SGHAT, CDR2 FQDESV (reference sequence). This clonotype was sampled from a human donor in a cohort sampled during active COVID-19. The chain carries TRBV11-1 and TRBJ2-3, with D possibly being TRBD1 (7 bases). The sample consisted of peripheral blood. CDR3 in amino acids: CASSSTGTDTQYF. In nucleotides, the CDR3 is TGTGCCAGCAGCTCGACAGGGACTGATACGCAGTATTTT.